The 19 T cell receptor beta chains given below trace back to one sample, sequenced in a study of identifying expanded T cells in peripheral blood. Profiling relied on immunoSEQ multiplex PCR, and the TCRdb table lists in-frame clones only, not all of them. The sample shows roughly 130,000 clones, roughly 90% of them seen only once. Sequenced: blood. Every receptor here comes from a person aged 18-70 years in good health.

The chain links TRBV28 to TRBJ2-1, with TRBD2 identical over 11 bases. In germline, CDR1 is MDHEN, CDR2 SYDVKM. The CDR3 has 18 amino acids. The junction had 9 bases not matched to a gene; V was cut back by 5 bases and J by 0 bases. The CDR3 bases are TGTGCCAGCAGTCTGACTAGCGGGAATCCCGGCTCCTACAATGAGCAGTTCTTC. The encoded protein is CASSLTSGNPGSYNEQFF.

The rearrangement uses TRBV19 and TRBJ2-5; TRBD2 is a possible D gene (6 bases). Trimming took off 4 bases at V and 8 bases at J, with 17 bases between the two ends. The CDR3 extends over 14 amino acids. Germline V gene lookup returns CDR1 LNHDA and CDR2 SQIVND (reference sequence). This chain's CDR3 is CASSSQAGKGTQYF. CDR3 nucleotide sequence: TGTGCCAGTAGTAGTCAAGCGGGTAAAGGTACCCAGTACTTC. Full variable domain (missing parts from reference TRBV19 and TRBJ2-5): DGGITQSPKYLFRKEGQNVTLSCEQNLNHDAMYWYRQDPGQGLRLIYYSQIVNDFQKGDIAEGYSVSREKKESFPLTVTSAQKNPTAFYLCASSSQAGKGTQYFGPGTRLLVL.

This rearrangement joins TRBV30 to TRBJ1-5; tentative D call: TRBD1 (5 bases). The CDR3 runs 13 residues. CDR1 is GTSNPN and CDR2 is SVGIG in the germline V gene (reference sequence). The V and J ends lost 5 bases and 5 bases respectively, with 13 bases between them. The CDR3 protein is CAWARDEYQPQHF. In DNA form, the CDR3 reads TGTGCCTGGGCCAGGGACGAGTATCAGCCCCAGCATTTT.

The chain couples TRBV5-1 to TRBJ2-1; D remains unclear. V lost 0 bases and J lost 7, with 11 bases in between. The CDR3 totals 14 residues. CDR1 is SGHRS and CDR2 is YFSETQ in the germline V gene. CDR3 in amino acids: CASSLAGRLNEQFF. The CDR3 DNA reads TGCGCCAGCAGCTTGGCTGGGCGGTTGAATGAGCAGTTCTTC.

The chain employs TRBV5-1 and TRBJ2-7; D tentatively fits TRBD1 or TRBD2 (5 bases each). V lost 6 bases, J lost 7 bases, and 17 bases lay in between. The CDR3 consists of 13 residues. Germline-derived CDR1 and CDR2 are SGHRS and YFSETQ. CDR3 DNA: TGCGCCAGCACTTGGGACGCCGCAGGAGAGCAGTACTTC. Translation gives CASTWDAAGEQYF.

V is TRBV18 and J is TRBJ2-3, with a possible D match to TRBD2 (5 bases). The length of the CDR3 is 16 residues. Trimming took 0 bases from V and 2 from J, leaving 12 bases between them. Germline lookup yields CDR1 KGHSH and CDR2 LQKENI. The CDR3 sequence is CASSPPGATLTDTQYF. The CDR3 nucleotides read TGTGCCAGCTCACCACCGGGAGCGACTCTCACAGATACGCAGTATTTT. Full variable domain (remainder filled in from reference TRBV18 and TRBJ2-3): NAGVMQNPRHLVRRRGQEARLRCSPMKGHSHVYWYRQLPEEGLKFMVYLQKENIIDESGMPKERFSAEFPKEGPSILRIQQVVRGDSAAYFCASSPPGATLTDTQYFGPGTRLTVL.

CDR3 nucleotide sequence: TGTGCCAGCAGCGACCGGGACAGGGAATCGTCGGATGAGCAGTTCTTC. As protein: CASSDRDRESSDEQFF. The chain carries TRBV7-9 and TRBJ2-1, with 9 bases lining up with TRBD1. J gave up 8 bases and V 5 bases, and 13 bases lay outside the gene matches. The CDR3 is made up of 16 amino acids. Germline V lookup: CDR1 SEHNR, CDR2 FQNEAQ (reference sequence).

The rearrangement links TRBV29-1 to TRBJ1-4; D is unclear. From germline, CDR1 is SQVTM and CDR2 ANQGSEA. V lost 6 bases, J lost 8 bases, and 16 bases lay in between. The CDR3 contains 13 residues. The CDR3 protein is CSVGRSPGEKLFF. CDR3 bases: TGCAGCGTCGGGCGGTCCCCTGGAGAAAAACTGTTTTTT.

This chain connects TRBV5-8 to TRBJ1-2; no clear D gene. The CDR3 sequence is 13 residues long. Trimming took off 5 bases at V and 2 bases at J, with 10 bases between the two ends. Germline assignment: CDR1 SGHTS and CDR2 YDEGEE. The CDR3 protein is CASRDERNYGYTF. The CDR3 DNA reads TGTGCCAGCAGGGACGAGCGGAACTATGGCTACACCTTC.

This sequence joins TRBV2 and TRBJ2-2; 8 bases align to TRBD1. Germline V gene sequence: CDR1 SNHLY, CDR2 FYNNEI. The CDR3 runs to 14 residues. V was clipped by 2 bases and J by 6 bases; unmatched bases: 2. The CDR3 region is CASSEQGASGELFF. CDR3 nucleotides: TGTGCCAGCAGTGAACAGGGGGCCTCCGGGGAGCTGTTTTTT.

The rearrangement joins TRBV11-1 to TRBJ1-5, with D uncertain. The V and J ends lost 1 base and 5 bases respectively, with 6 bases between them. The CDR3 consists of 13 residues. Looked up from germline, CDR1 is SGHAT and CDR2 is FQDESV (reference sequence). Here the CDR3 reads CASSLEEHQPQHF. CDR3 nucleotide sequence: TGTGCCAGCAGCTTAGAGGAGCATCAGCCCCAGCATTTT.

The chain uses TRBV14 and TRBJ2-7; the D gene is possibly TRBD2 (5 bases). The V end lost 3 bases, the J end lost 7 bases, and 13 bases lay between the germline ends. The CDR3 runs 13 residues. Germline V gene lookup returns CDR1 SGHDN and CDR2 FVKESK. The CDR3 is CASSQDVRGEQYF. The CDR3 DNA reads as TGTGCCAGCAGCCAGGACGTCAGAGGGGAGCAGTACTTC.

The V gene is TRBV19, the J gene TRBJ2-1; 11 positions match TRBD1. Trimming took 3 bases from V and 6 from J; bases not matched to a gene: 4. This CDR3 contains 15 residues. From germline, CDR1 is LNHDA and CDR2 SQIVND (reference sequence). CDR3 sequence: CASSITGTGGNEQFF. CDR3 DNA: TGTGCCAGTAGTATTACCGGGACAGGGGGCAATGAGCAGTTCTTC.

The CDR3 loop is CASSLRQAEVFF. For the CDR3, the DNA is TGTGCCAGCAGCTTGAGACAGGCAGAGGTTTTCTTT. The rearrangement uses TRBV5-6 and TRBJ1-1; the D gene is possibly TRBD1 (6 bases). Germline assignment: CDR1 SGHDT and CDR2 YYEEEE. This CDR3 region has 12 residues. Trimming pared 1 base from V and 13 bases from J, leaving 14 bases between.

The chain employs TRBV27 and TRBJ1-2; 7 bases line up with TRBD1. The ends lost 2 bases at V and 4 bases at J; junction bases unmatched: 13. The CDR3 covers 17 residues. Germline V gene data show CDR1 as MNHEY and CDR2 as SMNVEV (reference sequence). The CDR3 here is CASSLRTGPSRLYGYTF. CDR3 in DNA: TGTGCCAGCAGTTTAAGGACAGGCCCATCAAGACTCTATGGCTACACCTTC.

V gene TRBV28 combines with J gene TRBJ1-1; TRBD1 is a possible D gene (5 bases). The CDR3 consists of 13 residues. V was shortened by 7 bases and J by 3 bases, with 12 bases between the two germline ends. Germline V gives CDR1 MDHEN, CDR2 SYDVKM. The CDR3 DNA follows: TGTGCCAGCATCATGTGGGGGGACACTGAAGCTTTCTTT. Protein product: CASIMWGDTEAFF.

The V gene is TRBV5-6, the J gene TRBJ1-1; D gene unclear. Germline V lookup: CDR1 SGHDT, CDR2 YYEEEE. V shed 1 base and J shed 4 bases, with 5 bases lying between them. The CDR3 sequence is 12 residues long. This CDR3 reads CASSLQITEAFF. CDR3 coding DNA: TGTGCCAGCAGCTTGCAGATCACTGAAGCTTTCTTT.

The rearrangement joins TRBV11-3 to TRBJ2-5; D is unclear. Germline V gene lookup returns CDR1 SGHNT and CDR2 YENEEA. CDR3 length: 14 amino acids. The V gene lost 5 bases and the J gene lost 0 bases, with 10 bases spanning the gap. CDR3 residues: CASSPGPDQETQYF. The CDR3, as DNA: TGTGCCAGCAGCCCCGGACCGGACCAAGAGACCCAGTACTTC.

V gene TRBV5-1 combines with J gene TRBJ2-5, with 7 positions matching TRBD2. After removal of 4 bases from V and 5 bases from J, the junction contained 8 bases not matched to a gene. Per germline, CDR1 SGHRS and CDR2 YFSETQ. This CDR3 is 14 amino acids long. This CDR3 is CASSASGGWETQYF. The CDR3 DNA follows: TGCGCCAGCAGCGCTTCGGGGGGATGGGAGACCCAGTACTTC.